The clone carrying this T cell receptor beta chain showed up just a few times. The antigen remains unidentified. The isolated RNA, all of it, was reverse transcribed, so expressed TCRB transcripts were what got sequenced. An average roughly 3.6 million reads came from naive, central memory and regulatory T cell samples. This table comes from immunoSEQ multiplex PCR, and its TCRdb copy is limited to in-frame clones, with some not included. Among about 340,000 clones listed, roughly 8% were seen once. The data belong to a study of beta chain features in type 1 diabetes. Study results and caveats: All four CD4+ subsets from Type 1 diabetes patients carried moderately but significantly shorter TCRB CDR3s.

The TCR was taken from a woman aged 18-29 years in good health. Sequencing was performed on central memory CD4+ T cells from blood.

CDR3 in DNA: TGTGCCAGCAGCGTAGATTCGTGGAACACTGAAGCTTTCTTT. Protein sequence: CASSVDSWNTEAFF. V usage is TRBV9 and J usage is TRBJ1-1; D unresolved. The germline V gene encodes CDR1 SGDLS and CDR2 YYNGEE. The CDR3 covers 14 residues. V shed 0 bases and J shed 1 base, with 7 bases lying between them.